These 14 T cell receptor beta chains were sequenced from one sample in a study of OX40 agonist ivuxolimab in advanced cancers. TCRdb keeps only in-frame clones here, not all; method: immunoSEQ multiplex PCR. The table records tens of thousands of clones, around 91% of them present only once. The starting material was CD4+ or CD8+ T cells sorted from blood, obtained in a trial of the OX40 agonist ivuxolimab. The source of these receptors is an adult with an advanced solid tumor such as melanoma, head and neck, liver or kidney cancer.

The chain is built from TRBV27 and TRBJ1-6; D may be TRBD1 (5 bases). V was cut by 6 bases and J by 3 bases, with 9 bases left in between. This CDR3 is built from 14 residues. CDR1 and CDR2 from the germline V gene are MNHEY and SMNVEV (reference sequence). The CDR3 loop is CASRRQLYNSPLHF. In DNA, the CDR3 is TGTGCCAGCAGGAGACAGCTCTATAATTCACCCCTCCACTTT.

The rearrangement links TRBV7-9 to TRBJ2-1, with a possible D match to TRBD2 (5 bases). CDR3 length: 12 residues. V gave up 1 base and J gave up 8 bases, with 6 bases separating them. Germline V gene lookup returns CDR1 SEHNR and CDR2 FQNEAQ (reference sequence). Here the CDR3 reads CASSLGGDEQFF. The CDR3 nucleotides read TGTGCCAGCAGCTTAGGGGGAGATGAGCAGTTCTTC. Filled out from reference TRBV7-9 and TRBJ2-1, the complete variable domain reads DTGVSQNPRHKITKRGQNVTFRCDPISEHNRLYWYRQTLGQGPEFLTYFQNEAQLEKSRLLSDRFSAERPKGSFSTLEIQRTEQGDSAMYLCASSLGGDEQFFGPGTRLTVL.

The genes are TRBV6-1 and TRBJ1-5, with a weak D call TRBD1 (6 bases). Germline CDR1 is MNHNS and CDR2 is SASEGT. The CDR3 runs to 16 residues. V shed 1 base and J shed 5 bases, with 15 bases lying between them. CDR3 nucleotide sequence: TGTGCCAGCAGTGAAGGTTGGCGGGGGCATGATCAGCCCCAGCATTTT. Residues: CASSEGWRGHDQPQHF.

CDR3 sequence (DNA): TGTGCCAGCACCCTGACAGGCCCGAACACTGAAGCTTTCTTT. Its translation is CASTLTGPNTEAFF. This rearrangement joins TRBV27 to TRBJ1-1; tentative D call: TRBD1 (6 bases). Germline V gene lookup returns CDR1 MNHEY and CDR2 SMNVEV (reference sequence). The CDR3 has 14 amino acids. Between the trimmed V and J ends, which lost 7 bases and 1 base, there was a span of 13 bases.

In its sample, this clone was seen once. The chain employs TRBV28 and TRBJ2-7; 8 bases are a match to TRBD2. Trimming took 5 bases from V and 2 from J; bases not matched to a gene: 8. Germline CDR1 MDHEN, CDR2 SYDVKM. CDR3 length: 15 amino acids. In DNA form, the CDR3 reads TGTGCCAGCAGTCCCGGGATCGGGAGGGCCTACGAGCAGTACTTC. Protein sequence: CASSPGIGRAYEQYF.

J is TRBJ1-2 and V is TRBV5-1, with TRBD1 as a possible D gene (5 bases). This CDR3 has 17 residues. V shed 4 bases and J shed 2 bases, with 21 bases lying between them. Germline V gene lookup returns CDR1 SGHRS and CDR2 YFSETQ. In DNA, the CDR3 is TGCGCCAGCAGCGATTACCGGGACGGAAGACCGAACTATGGCTACACCTTC. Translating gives CASSDYRDGRPNYGYTF.

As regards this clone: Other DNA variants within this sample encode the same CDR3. This CDR3 reads CASSEGGNTEAFF. The CDR3 DNA sequence: TGTGCCAGCAGCGAGGGCGGCAACACTGAAGCTTTCTTT. This chain uses TRBV9 with TRBJ1-1; D uncertain. Trimming removed 3 bases from V and 2 bases from J, with 8 bases in between. Germline CDR1 is SGDLS and CDR2 is YYNGEE. This CDR3 has 13 amino acids.

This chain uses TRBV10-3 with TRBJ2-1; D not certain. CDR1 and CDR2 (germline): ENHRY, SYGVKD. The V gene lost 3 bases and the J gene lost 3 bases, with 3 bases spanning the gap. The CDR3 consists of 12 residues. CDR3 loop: CAISEGYNEQFF. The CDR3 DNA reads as TGTGCCATCAGTGAAGGCTACAATGAGCAGTTCTTC.

The CDR3 DNA sequence: TGCGCCAGCACGTCGACAGGGGAAGCCGGGGAGCTGTTTTTT. Its translation: CASTSTGEAGELFF. This chain connects TRBV5-1 to TRBJ2-2; 8 bases are a match to TRBD1. The CDR3 length is 14 residues. Germline V gene data show CDR1 as SGHRS and CDR2 as YFSETQ. The V segment lost 6 bases and the J segment 6 bases; nucleotides outside the gene matches: 7.

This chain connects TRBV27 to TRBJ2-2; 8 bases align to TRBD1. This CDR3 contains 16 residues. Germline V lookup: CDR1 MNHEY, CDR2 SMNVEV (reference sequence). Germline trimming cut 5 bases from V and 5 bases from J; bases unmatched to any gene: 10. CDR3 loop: CASSIGQGMMTGELFF. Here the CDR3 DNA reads TGTGCCAGCAGTATTGGACAGGGAATGATGACCGGGGAGCTGTTTTTT.

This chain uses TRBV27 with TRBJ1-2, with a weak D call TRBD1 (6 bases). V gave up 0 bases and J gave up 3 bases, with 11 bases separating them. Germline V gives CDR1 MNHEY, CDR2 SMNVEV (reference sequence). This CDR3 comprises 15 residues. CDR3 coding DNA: TGTGCCAGCAGTTTATCGTTGGGGGGCCACTATGGCTACACCTTC. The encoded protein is CASSLSLGGHYGYTF.

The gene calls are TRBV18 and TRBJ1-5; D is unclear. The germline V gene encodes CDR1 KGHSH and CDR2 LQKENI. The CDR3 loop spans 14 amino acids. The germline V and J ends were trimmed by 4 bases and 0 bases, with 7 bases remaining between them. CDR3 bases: TGTGCCAGCTCACAGGGAAGTAGCAATCAGCCCCAGCATTTT. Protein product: CASSQGSSNQPQHF.

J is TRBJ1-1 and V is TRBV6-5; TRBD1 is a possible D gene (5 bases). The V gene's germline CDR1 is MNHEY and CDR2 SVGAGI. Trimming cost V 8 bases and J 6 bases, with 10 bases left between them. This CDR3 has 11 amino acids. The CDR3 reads CASSGAAEAFF. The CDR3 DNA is TGTGCCAGCTCCGGGGCGGCTGAAGCTTTCTTT.

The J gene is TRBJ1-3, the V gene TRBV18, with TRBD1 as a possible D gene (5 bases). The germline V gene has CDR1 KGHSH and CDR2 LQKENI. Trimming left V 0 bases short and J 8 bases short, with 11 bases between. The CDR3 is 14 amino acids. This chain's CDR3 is CASSPPDQGDTIYF. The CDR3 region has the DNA TGTGCCAGCTCACCACCCGACCAGGGAGACACCATATATTTT.